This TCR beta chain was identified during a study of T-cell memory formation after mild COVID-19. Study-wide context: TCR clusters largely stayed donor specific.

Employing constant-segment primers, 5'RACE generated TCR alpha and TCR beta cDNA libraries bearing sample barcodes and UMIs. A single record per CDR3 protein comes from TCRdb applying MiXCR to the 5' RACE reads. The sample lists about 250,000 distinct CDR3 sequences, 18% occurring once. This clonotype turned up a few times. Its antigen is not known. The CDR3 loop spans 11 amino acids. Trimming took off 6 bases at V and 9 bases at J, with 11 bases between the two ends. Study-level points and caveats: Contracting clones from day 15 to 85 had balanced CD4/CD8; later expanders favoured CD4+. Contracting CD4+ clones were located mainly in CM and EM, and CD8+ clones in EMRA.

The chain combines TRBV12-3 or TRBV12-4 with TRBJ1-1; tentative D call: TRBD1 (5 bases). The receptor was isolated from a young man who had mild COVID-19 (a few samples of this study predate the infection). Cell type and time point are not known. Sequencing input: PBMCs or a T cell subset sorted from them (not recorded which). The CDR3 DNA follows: TGTGCCAGCAGGTTTGACAGTCAAGCTTTCTTT. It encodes CASRFDSQAFF.